Detailed here is one TCR beta chain. This sample stems from a study of blood T cell repertoires in COVID-19. Study at large: Collection of acute and convalescent COVID-19 samples took place in the United States, Italy and Spain. Sources were T cells, B-cell-depleted T cells, or PBMCs; the material itself was cDNA or gDNA.

Clones were read by immunoSEQ multiplex PCR, and TCRdb kept only the in-frame ones, dropping some. The sample carries about 240,000 clones, 87% recorded once. Unmatched junction bases numbered 4, after V lost 3 bases and J lost 4 bases. The germline V gene has CDR1 SGHDT and CDR2 YYEEEE. This CDR3 is built from 15 residues. Sequencing used peripheral blood. The receptor comes from a man in his sixties who had recovered from COVID-19. The V and J genes are TRBV5-6 and TRBJ1-5; 10 bases line up with TRBD1. The DNA for the CDR3 is TGTGCCAGCAGCTCCGGGACAGGGGATAATCAGCCCCAGCATTTT. Protein product: CASSSGTGDNQPQHF.